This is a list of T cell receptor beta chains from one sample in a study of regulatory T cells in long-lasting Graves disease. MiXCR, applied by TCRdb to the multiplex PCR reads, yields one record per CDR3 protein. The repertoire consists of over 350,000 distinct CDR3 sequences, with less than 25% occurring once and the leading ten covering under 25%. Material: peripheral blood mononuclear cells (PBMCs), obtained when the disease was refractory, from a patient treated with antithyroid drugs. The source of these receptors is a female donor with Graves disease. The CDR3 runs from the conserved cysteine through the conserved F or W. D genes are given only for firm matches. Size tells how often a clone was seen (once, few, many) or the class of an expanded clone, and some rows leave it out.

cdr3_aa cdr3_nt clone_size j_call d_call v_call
CASSATMDSPLHF TGTGCCAGTAGTGCCACGATGGATTCACCCCTCCACTTT once TRBJ1-6 - TRBV19
CAWSAGSTVSGELFF TGTGCCTGGAGTGCAGGGAGCACGGTCTCCGGGGAGCTGTTTTTT - TRBJ2-2 - TRBV30
CSAGGYSNQPQHF TGCAGTGCAGGGGGGTATAGCAATCAGCCCCAGCATTTT - TRBJ1-5 - TRBV20-1
CASSHALDEQFF TGTGCCAGCAGCCATGCCCTGGATGAGCAGTTCTTC - TRBJ2-1 - TRBV7-2
CASSKGGGTGGNTEAFF TGTGCCAGCAGCAAGGGGGGGGGGACAGGTGGGAACACTGAAGCTTTCTTT many TRBJ1-1 TRBD1 TRBV7-2
CATSRARQGPPLDEQYF TGTGCCACCAGCAGAGCCCGGCAGGGCCCTCCTCTGGACGAGCAGTACTTC few TRBJ2-7 - TRBV15
CSARDSSPSGANVLTF TGCAGTGCTAGAGATTCGTCCCCATCTGGGGCCAACGTCCTGACTTTC few TRBJ2-6 - TRBV20-1
CASSVDGASGTYNEQFF TGTGCCAGCAGCGTTGACGGGGCGAGCGGAACCTACAATGAGCAGTTCTTC - TRBJ2-1 - TRBV5-5
CASSERRSYEQYF TGTGCCAGCAGCGAAAGAAGATCCTACGAGCAGTACTTC few TRBJ2-7 - TRBV7-2
CASFSRGRGTNEKLFF TGTGCCAGCTTCAGCAGGGGAAGGGGAACTAATGAAAAACTGTTTTTT - TRBJ1-4 - TRBV27
CAWSIAGAGERYF TGTGCCTGGAGTATAGCGGGAGCGGGCGAGCGGTACTTC - TRBJ2-7 TRBD2 TRBV30
CANSFQPMDRGSYEQYF TGTGCCAACAGCTTTCAGCCAATGGACAGGGGATCCTACGAGCAGTACTTC few TRBJ2-7 TRBD1 TRBV7-9
CASSSPSRLELSIF TGTGCCAGCAGTTCACCCAGCCGGTTGGAGCTTTCGATCTTT many TRBJ1-1 - TRBV28
CASSHTAGGRGTEAFF TGTGCCAGCAGCCACACCGCCGGGGGACGGGGCACTGAAGCTTTCTTT - TRBJ1-1 - TRBV3-1
CASSGLGAPGTEAFF TGTGCCAGCAGTGGCCTGGGAGCCCCCGGCACTGAAGCTTTCTTT many TRBJ1-1 - TRBV2
CASSSSGGGRYGYTF TGTGCCAGCAGCTCAAGCGGAGGCGGCCGCTATGGCTACACCTTC - TRBJ1-2 - TRBV7-9
CASSSQDRLGGYTF TGTGCCAGCAGTTCCCAGGACAGACTCGGGGGCTACACCTTC few TRBJ1-2 - TRBV28
CASSDLADSSYEQYF TGTGCCAGCAGTGACCTAGCGGACAGCTCCTACGAGCAGTACTTC many TRBJ2-7 - TRBV6-1
CASRYGSNEKLFF TGTGCCAGCAGATACGGGTCTAATGAAAAACTGTTTTTT many TRBJ1-4 - TRBV12-3/TRBV12-4
CATSVLGDEQFF TGTGCCACCAGTGTGTTAGGCGATGAGCAGTTCTTC - TRBJ2-1 - TRBV24-1
CASSLSGRIINEQFF TGTGCCAGCAGTTTAAGCGGGAGAATTATCAATGAGCAGTTCTTC - TRBJ2-1 TRBD2 TRBV12-3/TRBV12-4
CATGRAPQETQYF TGTGCCACCGGTAGGGCGCCCCAAGAGACCCAGTACTTC few TRBJ2-5 - TRBV12-3/TRBV12-4
CASSPLVGDTQYF TGTGCCAGCTCACCCTTAGTTGGCGATACGCAGTATTTT - TRBJ2-3 - TRBV18
CSVGYGLHEQYF TGCAGCGTTGGGTACGGGTTGCACGAGCAGTACTTC - TRBJ2-7 - TRBV29-1
CATSDPGTPTGGYTF TGTGCCACCAGTGACCCCGGAACTCCTACGGGTGGCTACACCTTC - TRBJ1-2 - TRBV24-1
CASSYSWRAKETQYF TGTGCCAGCAGTTACTCCTGGCGTGCAAAAGAGACCCAGTACTTC many TRBJ2-5 - TRBV6-9
CASSPPQLAGGAYNEQFF TGTGCCAGCTCACCACCTCAACTAGCGGGAGGGGCTTACAATGAGCAGTTCTTC - TRBJ2-1 TRBD2 TRBV18
CASRQTGHPAYEQYF TGTGCCAGCAGGCAGACGGGACACCCTGCCTACGAGCAGTACTTC many TRBJ2-7 - TRBV6-1
CASSVGTSGNYEQYF TGTGCCAGCAGCGTAGGCACTAGCGGGAACTACGAGCAGTACTTC many TRBJ2-7 TRBD2 TRBV9
CASSQRTSRGGTEAFF TGTGCCAGTAGCCAAAGGACATCCCGGGGGGGGACTGAAGCTTTCTTT once TRBJ1-1 - TRBV19
CATQRQAALNTEAFF TGTGCCACCCAGAGGCAGGCCGCCTTGAACACTGAAGCTTTCTTT few TRBJ1-1 - TRBV10-3
CATSTVDHLANTGELFF TGTGCCACCAGTACAGTTGATCACCTAGCGAACACCGGGGAGCTGTTTTTT - TRBJ2-2 - TRBV15
CASSYYQENEAFF TGTGCCAGCAGTTACTATCAGGAGAATGAAGCTTTCTTT - TRBJ1-1 - TRBV6-9
CASSLGFTTEAFF TGTGCCAGCAGCTTAGGATTTACTACTGAAGCTTTCTTT - TRBJ1-1 - TRBV7-2
CAWSFAGQGTLHF TGTGCCTGGAGCTTCGCCGGGCAGGGAACCCTCCACTTT - TRBJ1-6 - TRBV30
CASSLGGRGYTEAFF TGTGCCAGCAGCTTAGGTGGGAGGGGATACACTGAAGCTTTCTTT - TRBJ1-1 - TRBV7-9
CASSQEFLTEANYGYTF TGTGCCAGCAGCCAAGAGTTTTTAACGGAAGCTAACTATGGCTACACCTTC - TRBJ1-2 - TRBV4-2
CASSEFGGVDEKLFF TGTGCCAGCAGTGAATTTGGGGGGGTTGATGAAAAACTGTTTTTT many TRBJ1-4 - TRBV2
CAISAQRGYNEQFF TGTGCCATCAGTGCCCAGCGGGGATACAATGAGCAGTTCTTC - TRBJ2-1 TRBD2 TRBV10-3